This T cell receptor beta chain was retrieved from a study of OX40 agonist ivuxolimab in advanced cancers. Regarding the complete study: Ivuxolimab, which targeted the costimulatory receptor OX40 (CD134), was an agonistic, fully human IgG2 monoclonal antibody. Intravenous ivuxolimab was administered to patients every 2 weeks at six dose levels: 0.01, 0.1, 0.3, 1.5, 3 and 10 mg/kg. Among the roughly 52 dose-escalation patients, 19 had hepatocellular carcinoma, roughly 15 melanoma, 9 renal cell carcinoma and 9 head and neck cancer. The dose-escalation cohort was about 83% male with a mean age of about 60 years, ranging from about 20 to 85. Prior anti-PD-1, anti-PD-L1 or anti-CTLA-4 therapy was permitted, and 40% of dose-escalation patients had received checkpoint inhibitors. Three dose-escalation patients achieved partial responses, one with hepatocellular carcinoma and two with cutaneous melanoma. The point of sequencing TCRbeta in the periphery was to test whether ivuxolimab changed TCR sequence diversity and drove clonal T-cell expansion. The paper covers the monotherapy dose-escalation part of the phase I ivuxolimab trial, which included N = 52 patients. Overall study results and their limits: The antigen specificity of the clonally expanded peripheral T cells was not determined. Low levels of normalized T-cell clonal expansion were also seen in some nonresponding patients. After ivuxolimab, more expanded clones were found on average in CD8+ T cells than in CD4+ T cells. In the 0.1-3.0 mg/kg groups, partial responders were among the patients with the lowest normalized peripheral clonal expansion, particularly in CD8+ T cells. At doses of 0.1 to 3.0 mg/kg, clonal expansion of both CD4+ and CD8+ blood T cells was observed from baseline to week 6.

Patients with a history of autoimmune disease or receiving systemic immunosuppression were excluded from the trial. In every dose cohort, peripheral blood was drawn for TCR sequencing at baseline, cycle 4 day 1, and cycle 7 day 1. Samples came from an open-label, multicenter, first-in-human phase I dose-escalation trial of ivuxolimab. The trial enrolled adults with locally advanced or metastatic head and neck squamous cell, hepatocellular, melanoma or renal cell carcinoma. Before TCR sequencing, CD4+ T cells and CD8+ T cells were sorted from peripheral blood as separate populations. V is clipped by 0 bases and J by 2 bases, and the sequence between their germline boundaries is 15 bases long. The CDR3 has 16 amino acids, counting the end cysteine and phenylalanine. Only the CDR3 portion is preserved as DNA: 48 bases, with reading frame beginning at the first base. CDR1 SGDLS and CDR2 YYNGEE were looked up in the germline V gene.

For sequencing of the TCRbeta CDR3 region, genomic DNA was extracted from the sorted cells. TCRbeta CDR3 regions were sequenced using the immunoSEQ Assay. Entries here come from immuneACCESS through TCRdb and include only in-frame sequences with V and J called. Some clones fail to appear in such tables; in the studies checked, an unresolved V gene covers under half of the shortfall, and the cause of the remainder is unknown. The sample contains some 86,000 clones, roughly 84% of them found a single time. Around 3.5% of the sample is in the top ten clones. This clone appeared a few times. Its specific antigen is unknown. Base qualities are missing; no much larger clone stands one base away.

The sequence was obtained from an adult with an advanced solid tumor such as melanoma, head and neck, liver or kidney cancer. Material: CD4+ or CD8+ T cells sorted from blood, obtained in a trial of the OX40 agonist ivuxolimab. The chain links TRBV9 with TRBJ2-7; a confident D gene designation cannot be given. The sequence in DNA is TGTGCCAGCAGCGTAGGCCCCCCCATTGCACCCTACGAGCAGTACTTC. It codes for CASSVGPPIAPYEQYF.